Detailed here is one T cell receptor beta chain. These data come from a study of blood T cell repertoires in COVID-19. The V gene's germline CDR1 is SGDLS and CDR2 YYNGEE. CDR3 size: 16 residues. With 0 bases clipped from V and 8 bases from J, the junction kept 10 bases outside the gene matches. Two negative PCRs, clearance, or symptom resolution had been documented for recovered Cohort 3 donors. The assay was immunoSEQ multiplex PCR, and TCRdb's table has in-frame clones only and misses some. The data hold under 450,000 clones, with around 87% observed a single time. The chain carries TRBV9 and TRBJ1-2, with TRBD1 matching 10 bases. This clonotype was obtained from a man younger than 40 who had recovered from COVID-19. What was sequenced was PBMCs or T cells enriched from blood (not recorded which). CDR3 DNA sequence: TGTGCCAGCAGCGTAGGACCCCGACAGGGGGCTTGGGGCTACACCTTC. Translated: CASSVGPRQGAWGYTF. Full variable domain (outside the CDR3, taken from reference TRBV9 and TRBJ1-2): DSGVTQTPKHLITATGQRVTLRCSPRSGDLSVYWYQQSLDQGLQFLIQYYNGEERAKGNILERFSAQQFPDLHSELNLSSLELGDSALYFCASSVGPRQGAWGYTFGSGTRLTVV.